This T cell receptor (beta chain) was identified in a study of glioma-infiltrating T cells. Using RNA template, CDR3s of TCR alpha and beta were amplified with iRepertoire arm-PCR. Input was roughly 85-400 ng of tissue mRNA or PBMC total RNA. TCRdb recomputed calls from the multiplex PCR reads with MiXCR, one row per CDR3 protein. The profile shows about 180,000 distinct CDR3 sequences, more than 35% of them singletons. This clonotype was observed at least ten times. Its antigen is unknown. This CDR3 region has 16 residues. CDR1 is MGHDK and CDR2 is SYGVNS in the germline V gene. The ends were cut back, 2 bases at V and 8 bases at J, with 16 bases in the middle. Whole-study findings and limits: Tissue-blood divergence was below expectation in non-neoplastic patients, above in gliomas.

The chain employs TRBV25-1 and TRBJ1-6; a possible D gene is TRBD1 (5 bases). This clonotype was sampled from a human donor with low-grade glioma or glioblastoma, undergoing nonglioma brain surgery, or in good health (not recorded which). Sequenced: glioma tissue, nonneoplastic brain tissue, or PBMCs (not recorded which). This chain's CDR3 is CASSEIRGFQDSPLHF. The CDR3 bases are TGTGCCAGCAGTGAAATCCGGGGGTTTCAGGATTCACCCCTCCACTTT.